This TCR beta chain was captured in a study of T cells after yellow fever vaccination (dated by TCRdb to between 2017 and 2020). About the investigation overall: The SMART-Seq v4 Ultra Low Input RNA kit was used to prepare libraries from fractions with low cell numbers. To track T-cell clones before and after primary and booster YFV17D yellow fever vaccination, bulk TCR alpha and beta repertoires were sequenced longitudinally. Blood was drawn at multiple timepoints before and after primary and secondary immunization, with bulk PBMC replicates and cell subsets isolated. Two healthy male donors, one aged 18 to 30 and one aged 30 to 40 years, were included in the cohort.

In its sample, this clonotype was seen many times. Its antigen is not yet known. Base qualities are missing; no much larger clone stands one base away. The treatment or condition label, read with the paper, signifies: live attenuated yellow fever vaccine strain. PBMCs were isolated from peripheral blood using a standard Ficoll-Paque protocol. CD4 and CD8 T-cell fractions were isolated with Dynabeads CD4 and CD8 positive selection kits. RNA was extracted with TriZol from bulk PBMCs, CD4 and CD8 fractions, and dextramer-positive and dextramer-negative fractions. Points the paper makes about the study in general: Because abundant contaminating clonotypes from the bulk population could be contained in FACS-sorted repertoires, computational filtering was required. A small fraction of clonotypes appeared in both the CD4 and CD8 compartments, likely as a result of convergent recombination. The secondary T-cell response was found to be weaker but faster than the primary response, with a peak reached on day 5 rather than on day 15. After the booster, most of the clones that had expanded following primary vaccination were detected again (about 95% of CD4 and around 87% of CD8), which suggests that memory was broadly maintained. Because only a couple of donors were included in the study, the extent to which the findings can be generalized is limited.

From a lookup of the germline V gene (reference sequence), CDR1 and CDR2 are DFQATT and SNEGSKA. Between the V and J ends, shortened by 2 bases and 8 bases respectively, the junction contains 16 bases. The CDR3 goes from the cysteine to the phenylalanine over 14 residues. Here the CDR3 DNA is all that survives: 42 bases in frame from base 1. Synthesis of TCR cDNA relied on 5'RACE template switching, a step that introduced a universal primer site along with unique molecular identifiers. Priming for cDNA synthesis came from both the TCR alpha and TCR beta constant segments. Two PCR steps were used to amplify libraries, with sample barcodes and sequencing adapters being added in the second step. Sequencing of libraries was performed on Illumina HiSeq 2500 (2x100 bp) or NovaSeq (2x150 bp). The study's own analysis went as follows. MIGEC was used to demultiplex reads and collapse the reads into UMI consensus sequences, and MiXCR was used for V(D)J alignment. Vaccine-responding clonotypes were defined with edgeR using replicate PBMC samples, requiring FDR below 0.01 and a log2 fold change above 5 up to day 15. CD4 or CD8 identity was assigned to each bulk clonotype according to whether the clonotype was present at higher abundance in the sequenced CD4 repertoire or the sequenced CD8 repertoire. TCRdb passed the public sequencing reads through fastp at Q25 and MiXCR, retaining productive beta sequences. CDR3 protein sequences are deduplicated, and each keeps its most common genes and DNA. The V and J calls and clone size are TCRdb's, not the authors'. The sample profile shows over 120,000 distinct CDR3 sequences; about 6.2% of them were found once. The ten largest clones add up to about 0.6% of the sample.

This receptor was obtained from a young man who received the YFV17D yellow fever vaccine. This sequence uses TRBV20-1 and TRBJ2-1; there is no confident call for the D gene. The starting material was CD4+ T cells sorted from PBMCs, obtained 10 days after the yellow fever booster vaccination. The DNA sequence follows: TGCAGTGCTAGATGGTCCCCCCTCATAGATGAGCAGTTCTTC. Translated, this is CSARWSPLIDEQFF.